The rows below give T cell receptor beta chains drawn from one sample of a study of blood T cell repertoires in COVID-19. Using immunoSEQ multiplex PCR, the repertoire was profiled, and TCRdb retains in-frame clones only, with some absent. This sample has 150,000 to 200,000 clones, with just over 85% found just once. Specimen: peripheral blood. These receptors originate from a man aged 45-60 years with active or convalescent COVID-19. Both conserved end residues are part of each CDR3. Each record gives: V gene, J gene, clone size, D gene, CDR3 DNA, CDR3 protein. D genes are given only for firm matches. The size entry is marked missing in some rows and otherwise reads once, few, many or a size class.

V: TRBV5-5; J: TRBJ1-2; size: NA; D: TRBD1; DNA: TGTGCCAGCAGACGACAGGGGGTCGACTATGGCTACACCTTC; CDR3: CASRRQGVDYGYTF
V: TRBV19; J: TRBJ1-6; size: NA; D: TRBD1; DNA: TGTGCCAGTAGTAAACAGGGGATCAATTCACCCCTCCACTTT; CDR3: CASSKQGINSPLHF
V: TRBV28; J: TRBJ1-2; size: NA; D: TRBD1; DNA: TGTGCCAGCAGTCCGGACAGGGGAGAGGGCTACACCTTC; CDR3: CASSPDRGEGYTF
V: TRBV6-5; J: TRBJ2-7; size: NA; D: NA; DNA: TGTGCCAGCAGTTACACTCACGACAGTACCTACGAGCAGTACTTC; CDR3: CASSYTHDSTYEQYF
V: TRBV28; J: TRBJ1-6; size: NA; D: TRBD1; DNA: TGTGCCAGCAGTTCGGGACAGGGGGATAATTCACCCCTCCACTTT; CDR3: CASSSGQGDNSPLHF
V: TRBV25-1; J: TRBJ1-2; size: NA; D: TRBD1; DNA: TGTGCCAGCAGTGTGACAGGGGGAAGGAGCTATGGCTACACCTTC; CDR3: CASSVTGGRSYGYTF
V: TRBV29-1; J: TRBJ2-4; size: NA; D: NA; DNA: TGCAGCGTTGGTGCGGGCGTTGGCAGAAACATTCAGTACTTC; CDR3: CSVGAGVGRNIQYF
V: TRBV28; J: TRBJ1-6; size: NA; D: TRBD1; DNA: TGTGCCAGCAGTTCACCGGGACAGGGATTTTCACCCCTCCACTTT; CDR3: CASSSPGQGFSPLHF
V: TRBV19; J: TRBJ1-1; size: NA; D: NA; DNA: TGTGCCAGTAGTACCTCGGGACTCCCAAGGGCTTTCTTT; CDR3: CASSTSGLPRAFF
V: TRBV19; J: TRBJ1-2; size: NA; D: TRBD1; DNA: TGTGCCAGTAACCGCGGGGGACAGGGGTCCTATGGCTACACCTTC; CDR3: CASNRGGQGSYGYTF
V: TRBV7-2; J: TRBJ1-5; size: NA; D: NA; DNA: TGTGCCAGCAGCTCTCCTAGTGGGGCTCAGCCCCAGCATTTT; CDR3: CASSSPSGAQPQHF
V: TRBV7-9; J: TRBJ1-6; size: NA; D: NA; DNA: TGTGCCAGCAGCTTAGCGGCCCGCGGGTCACCCCTCCACTTT; CDR3: CASSLAARGSPLHF
V: TRBV11-2; J: TRBJ1-4; size: NA; D: TRBD1; DNA: TGTGCCAGCAGCTTCGGGACAGGGGATGAAAAACTGTTTTTT; CDR3: CASSFGTGDEKLFF
V: TRBV19; J: TRBJ1-1; size: few; D: NA; DNA: TGTGCCAGTAGGCTGGACAGACCGAACACTGAAGCTTTCTTT; CDR3: CASRLDRPNTEAFF